This TCR beta chain is drawn from a study of cytomegalovirus exposure and HLA in healthy donors. General study findings and limits: Versus the approximately 670-donor mean, an Asian-associated ancestry cluster reportedly showed fewer N-insertions in a later analysis. V- and J-gene trimming of TCR beta was linked (in a later analysis) to a missense DCLRE1C variant.

Germline V gene sequence: CDR1 SGHTA, CDR2 FQGTGA. The length of the CDR3 is 14 residues. The V and J ends lost 4 bases and 5 bases respectively, with 14 bases between them. Donors were nominally healthy when sampled, though unrecorded immune exposures were likely. Comment on this clone: Its cognate antigen is unknown.

The PCR contained 60 Vbeta and 13 Jbeta primers. As originally analysed: About 9.9 million shared chains were among about 80 million unique TCR beta chains counted in a later analysis. Sequencing was performed with immunoSEQ multiplex PCR; in TCRdb, only in-frame clones are kept and a portion is missing. V and J calls plus clone size are reproduced from that table; the DNA served to infer D and trimming. The data show about 98,000 clones, 69% seen once. This receptor was identified in a female donor in good health and CMV-seronegative. The chain joins TRBV7-3 to TRBJ1-1; tentative D call: TRBD1 (6 bases). Input material: PBMCs. The CDR3 here is CASSYGGPRTEAFF. CDR3 nucleotides: TGTGCCAGCAGCTACGGGGGGCCGAGGACTGAAGCTTTCTTT.